This is a list of T cell receptor beta chains from one sample in a study of blood T cells in healthy people across ages. One entry per CDR3 protein results from TCRdb running MiXCR on the 5' RACE reads. The data contain more than 500,000 distinct CDR3 sequences, about 27% of them seen just once; the ten biggest clones take up 3.6%. This same sample was also part of a study on T cells of mothers and their children.

Material: blood. Source of these receptors: a boy aged 2 to 10 in good health. CDR3s include the opening cysteine and the closing phenylalanine or tryptophan. Fields, in order: V gene, D gene, J gene, clone size, CDR3 DNA, CDR3 protein. The D gene is left open where the match is weak. Some rows have no size entry. The others give once, few or many, or a class for an expanded clone.

v_call: TRBV5-4
d_call: TRBD2
j_call: TRBJ2-7
clone_size: -
cdr3_nt: TGTGCCAGCAGCTTAGATCCGGGACTAGGCTACGAGCAGTACTTC
cdr3_aa: CASSLDPGLGYEQYF

v_call: TRBV28
d_call: -
j_call: TRBJ1-3
clone_size: -
cdr3_nt: TGTGCCAGCAGTTTTAGGCCGGCCTCTGGAAACACCATATATTTT
cdr3_aa: CASSFRPASGNTIYF

v_call: TRBV21-1
d_call: -
j_call: TRBJ2-3
clone_size: -
cdr3_nt: TGTGCCAGCAGCAAAGGGCAAACTAGCGGGAGGGCCAAAGATACGCAGTATTTT
cdr3_aa: CASSKGQTSGRAKDTQYF

v_call: TRBV2
d_call: -
j_call: TRBJ2-6
clone_size: few
cdr3_nt: TGTGCCAGCAGTGAACCAGGGGCTGGGGCCAACGTCCTGACTTTC
cdr3_aa: CASSEPGAGANVLTF

v_call: TRBV20-1
d_call: TRBD1
j_call: TRBJ2-1
clone_size: -
cdr3_nt: TGCAGTGCTTTGGGGGACAGGGAATACAATGAGCAGTTCTTC
cdr3_aa: CSALGDREYNEQFF

v_call: TRBV2
d_call: -
j_call: TRBJ2-5
clone_size: -
cdr3_nt: TGTGCCAGCAGTGAAAGGGAAGAGACCCAGTACTTC
cdr3_aa: CASSEREETQYF

v_call: TRBV20-1
d_call: -
j_call: TRBJ2-7
clone_size: few
cdr3_nt: TGCAGTGCTAGGTGGCCGGGACGATCCTACGAGCAGTACTTC
cdr3_aa: CSARWPGRSYEQYF

v_call: TRBV27
d_call: -
j_call: TRBJ1-5
clone_size: -
cdr3_nt: TGTGCCAGCAGCAAAGAGTCCCGGGTCGCCCTCAATCAGCCCCAGCATTTT
cdr3_aa: CASSKESRVALNQPQHF

v_call: TRBV7-2
d_call: -
j_call: TRBJ2-7
clone_size: few
cdr3_nt: TGTGCCAGCAGCTTAACTTTCGGGCAGGGGTTAAGCTCCTACGAGCAGTACTTC
cdr3_aa: CASSLTFGQGLSSYEQYF

v_call: TRBV7-2
d_call: TRBD1
j_call: TRBJ2-3
clone_size: -
cdr3_nt: TGTGCCAGCAGCCCCCGGACAGGGTACACAGATACGCAGTATTTT
cdr3_aa: CASSPRTGYTDTQYF

v_call: TRBV11-2
d_call: -
j_call: TRBJ2-7
clone_size: -
cdr3_nt: TGTGCCAGCAGCTTAGAACCGGAGGTCTACGAGCAGTACTTC
cdr3_aa: CASSLEPEVYEQYF

v_call: TRBV9
d_call: -
j_call: TRBJ1-6
clone_size: few
cdr3_nt: TGTGCCAGCAGCCCTCCTCTTGTAGGTTCACCCCTCCACTTT
cdr3_aa: CASSPPLVGSPLHF

v_call: TRBV20-1
d_call: -
j_call: TRBJ2-7
clone_size: -
cdr3_nt: TGCAGTGCTAGGGGTAGCGACTACGAGCAGTACTTC
cdr3_aa: CSARGSDYEQYF

v_call: TRBV4-3
d_call: TRBD2
j_call: TRBJ2-5
clone_size: -
cdr3_nt: TGCGCCAGCAGCCAAGATCCCACTAGCGGAGGGGAGCAGTACTTC
cdr3_aa: CASSQDPTSGGEQYF

v_call: TRBV25-1
d_call: TRBD1
j_call: TRBJ2-7
clone_size: many
cdr3_nt: TGTGCCAGCGTACCACAGGGGCCGCTAGCCTACGAGCAGTACTTC
cdr3_aa: CASVPQGPLAYEQYF

v_call: TRBV20-1
d_call: -
j_call: TRBJ2-7
clone_size: many
cdr3_nt: TGCAGTGCTAGAGGACTGGTCACCGGCGACGAGCAGTACTTC
cdr3_aa: CSARGLVTGDEQYF

v_call: TRBV18
d_call: -
j_call: TRBJ2-7
clone_size: -
cdr3_nt: TGTGCCAGCTCCGCGGGGTGGACCTACGAGCAGTACTTC
cdr3_aa: CASSAGWTYEQYF

v_call: TRBV24-1
d_call: TRBD1
j_call: TRBJ1-1
clone_size: few
cdr3_nt: TGTGCCACCCCGGACAGGGTCTCTTCTGAAGCTTTCTTT
cdr3_aa: CATPDRVSSEAFF

v_call: TRBV20-1
d_call: -
j_call: TRBJ2-7
clone_size: once
cdr3_nt: TGCAGTGCTAGAGATTTTATTGGGAGATCCTACGAGCAGTACTTC
cdr3_aa: CSARDFIGRSYEQYF

v_call: TRBV9
d_call: TRBD1
j_call: TRBJ2-7
clone_size: few
cdr3_nt: TGTGCCAGCAGCGAAGGACAGGGGGCCACCTACGAGCAGTACTTC
cdr3_aa: CASSEGQGATYEQYF

v_call: TRBV19
d_call: -
j_call: TRBJ2-7
clone_size: -
cdr3_nt: TGTGCCAGTAGTATCGCATCGAACGAGCAGTACTTC
cdr3_aa: CASSIASNEQYF

v_call: TRBV5-1
d_call: -
j_call: TRBJ2-5
clone_size: once
cdr3_nt: TGCGCCAGCAAGTTCCGAGGGCTCGGGGAGACCCAGTACTTC
cdr3_aa: CASKFRGLGETQYF

v_call: TRBV5-1
d_call: -
j_call: TRBJ2-7
clone_size: -
cdr3_nt: TGCGCCAGCAGCTGGCCGGCGGACCACGAGCAGTACTTC
cdr3_aa: CASSWPADHEQYF

v_call: TRBV19
d_call: -
j_call: TRBJ2-3
clone_size: -
cdr3_nt: TGTGCCAGTAGACCAAGCCCCATGGATACGCAGTATTTT
cdr3_aa: CASRPSPMDTQYF

v_call: TRBV7-6
d_call: -
j_call: TRBJ1-5
clone_size: -
cdr3_nt: TGTGCCAGCAGCTTAGCCGCAGGGACCTCTCAGCCCCAGCATTTT
cdr3_aa: CASSLAAGTSQPQHF

v_call: TRBV5-1
d_call: -
j_call: TRBJ2-7
clone_size: many
cdr3_nt: TGCGCCAGCAGCCACTCAACAGGGCGCGAGCAGTACTTC
cdr3_aa: CASSHSTGREQYF

v_call: TRBV27
d_call: -
j_call: TRBJ1-2
clone_size: -
cdr3_nt: TGTGCCAGCAGTTTATTTGGGACTGACTACTATGGCTACACCTTC
cdr3_aa: CASSLFGTDYYGYTF

v_call: TRBV7-2
d_call: -
j_call: TRBJ2-5
clone_size: few
cdr3_nt: TGTGCCAGCAGCGCGGTGGTAGCTCGTCAAGAGACCCAGTACTTC
cdr3_aa: CASSAVVARQETQYF

v_call: TRBV12-3/TRBV12-4
d_call: TRBD2
j_call: TRBJ2-5
clone_size: -
cdr3_nt: TGTGCCAGCAGTTTAGGGGAGACTAGCGGTTCCCAAGAGACCCAGTACTTC
cdr3_aa: CASSLGETSGSQETQYF

v_call: TRBV30
d_call: -
j_call: TRBJ2-3
clone_size: -
cdr3_nt: TGTGCCTGGACGGGCAGTTTGGGGGATACGCAGTATTTT
cdr3_aa: CAWTGSLGDTQYF

v_call: TRBV13
d_call: -
j_call: TRBJ2-1
clone_size: few
cdr3_nt: TGTGCCAGCAGCTTAGGTCGGGAAGGGGTCAATGAGCAGTTCTTC
cdr3_aa: CASSLGREGVNEQFF

v_call: TRBV20-1
d_call: -
j_call: TRBJ2-7
clone_size: -
cdr3_nt: TGCAGTGCTTATACAGGGACCGGGTTCTACGAGCAGTACTTC
cdr3_aa: CSAYTGTGFYEQYF

v_call: TRBV29-1
d_call: TRBD2
j_call: TRBJ2-7
clone_size: few
cdr3_nt: TGCAGCGTTGGTAGCGGGGGGGGCTACGAGCAGTACTTC
cdr3_aa: CSVGSGGGYEQYF

v_call: TRBV6-6
d_call: -
j_call: TRBJ2-2
clone_size: -
cdr3_nt: TGTGCCAGCATCAAAGGGGAAGGGGGTAGCGCGTACACCGGGGAGCTGTTTTTT
cdr3_aa: CASIKGEGGSAYTGELFF

v_call: TRBV20-1
d_call: TRBD1
j_call: TRBJ1-2
clone_size: few
cdr3_nt: TGCAGTGCCAGAGGACAGGCAACTTCTAGGGGCTATGGCTACACCTTC
cdr3_aa: CSARGQATSRGYGYTF

v_call: TRBV7-9
d_call: -
j_call: TRBJ2-5
clone_size: few
cdr3_nt: TGTGCCAGCAGCCCTCGGGACAACGGGGGAGAGACCCAGTACTTC
cdr3_aa: CASSPRDNGGETQYF

v_call: TRBV5-1
d_call: -
j_call: TRBJ1-1
clone_size: -
cdr3_nt: TGCGCCAGCAGCCCTCTCAATGGTGTGAACACTGAAGCTTTCTTT
cdr3_aa: CASSPLNGVNTEAFF

v_call: TRBV10-2
d_call: -
j_call: TRBJ1-1
clone_size: few
cdr3_nt: TGCGCCAGCAGTGAAACCGGGCGGATGAACACTGAAGCTTTCTTT
cdr3_aa: CASSETGRMNTEAFF

v_call: TRBV4-1
d_call: -
j_call: TRBJ2-1
clone_size: -
cdr3_nt: TGCGCCAGCAGCTCTCCTAACAATGAGCAGTTCTTC
cdr3_aa: CASSSPNNEQFF

v_call: TRBV6-2/TRBV6-3
d_call: TRBD2
j_call: TRBJ2-1
clone_size: -
cdr3_nt: TGTGCCAGCAGTTACTCGATGCGCGGGAGTAATGAGCAGTTCTTC
cdr3_aa: CASSYSMRGSNEQFF

v_call: TRBV11-2
d_call: TRBD2
j_call: TRBJ2-5
clone_size: few
cdr3_nt: TGTGCCAGCAGCCTTAGCGGGGAGTACCAAGAGACCCAGTACTTC
cdr3_aa: CASSLSGEYQETQYF

v_call: TRBV29-1
d_call: TRBD1
j_call: TRBJ1-2
clone_size: -
cdr3_nt: TGCAGCGTTGAAGTTACAGGGGGGAACTATGGCTACACCTTC
cdr3_aa: CSVEVTGGNYGYTF